This TCR beta chain was retrieved from a study (dated by TCRdb to about 2013). CDR1 and CDR2 (LGHNA, YNFKEQ) derive from the germline V gene. The CDR3, from cysteine to phenylalanine, totals 13 residues. This entry keeps only the CDR3 DNA: 39 bases, framed from base 1. The V and J ends are trimmed by 1 base and 5 bases, leaving 9 bases between them. The sequencer listed for this sample is Illumina Genome Analyzer IIx. TCRdb reprocessed the public reads (quality trimming at Q25 with fastp, clone calling with MiXCR) and kept in-frame beta chains. Entries that share a CDR3 protein sequence are merged under the most common genes and DNA. The sample table lists about 15,000 distinct CDR3 sequences, about 35% of them with a count of one. The ten largest clonotypes hold 15% to 20% of the sample. This clonotype was seen ten or more times. Its antigen is not yet known. Nothing much larger sits one base from this clone, and base qualities are not available.

Sequences were obtained from blood. The source of this sequence is a human donor. The chain employs TRBV4-2 and TRBJ2-7, with TRBD1 as a weak D call on 5 bases. The CDR3 in this case is CASSQARTHEQYF. The DNA sequence is given as TGTGCCAGCAGCCAAGCACGGACACACGAGCAGTACTTC.